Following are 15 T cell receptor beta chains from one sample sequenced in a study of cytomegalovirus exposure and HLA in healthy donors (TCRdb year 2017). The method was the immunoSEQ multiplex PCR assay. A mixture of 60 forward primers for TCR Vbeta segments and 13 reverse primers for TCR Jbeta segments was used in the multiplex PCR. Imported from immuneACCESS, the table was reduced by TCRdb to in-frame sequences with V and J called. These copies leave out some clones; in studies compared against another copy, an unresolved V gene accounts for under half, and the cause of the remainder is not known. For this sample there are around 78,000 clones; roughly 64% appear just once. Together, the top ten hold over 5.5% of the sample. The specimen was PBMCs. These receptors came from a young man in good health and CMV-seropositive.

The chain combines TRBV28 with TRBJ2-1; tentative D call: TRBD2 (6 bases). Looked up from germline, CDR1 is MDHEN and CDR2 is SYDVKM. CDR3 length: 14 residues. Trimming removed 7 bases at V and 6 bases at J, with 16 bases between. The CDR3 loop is CASITAGNRNEQFF. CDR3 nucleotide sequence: TGTGCCAGCATAACAGCGGGCAACCGCAATGAGCAGTTCTTC.

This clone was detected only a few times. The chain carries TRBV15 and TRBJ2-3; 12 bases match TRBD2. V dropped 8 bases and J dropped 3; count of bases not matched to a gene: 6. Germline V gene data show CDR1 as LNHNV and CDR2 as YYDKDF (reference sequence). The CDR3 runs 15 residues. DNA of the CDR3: TGTGCCACCGCGGGAGGACTAGCGGGAACAGATACGCAGTATTTT. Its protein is CATAGGLAGTDTQYF.

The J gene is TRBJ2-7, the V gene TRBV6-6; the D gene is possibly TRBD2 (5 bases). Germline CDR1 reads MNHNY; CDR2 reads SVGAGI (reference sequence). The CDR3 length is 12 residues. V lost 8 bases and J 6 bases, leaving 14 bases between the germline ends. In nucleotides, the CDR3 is TGTGCCAGCGGCTTTGGACTGTCCGAGCAGTACTTC. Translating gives CASGFGLSEQYF.

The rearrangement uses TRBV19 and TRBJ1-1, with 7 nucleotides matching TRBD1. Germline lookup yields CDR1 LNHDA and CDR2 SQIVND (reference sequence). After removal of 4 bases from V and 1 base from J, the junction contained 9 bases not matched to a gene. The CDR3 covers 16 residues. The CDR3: CASSRSSGQKNTEAFF. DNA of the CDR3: TGTGCCAGTAGTAGAAGCTCGGGACAGAAGAACACTGAAGCTTTCTTT.

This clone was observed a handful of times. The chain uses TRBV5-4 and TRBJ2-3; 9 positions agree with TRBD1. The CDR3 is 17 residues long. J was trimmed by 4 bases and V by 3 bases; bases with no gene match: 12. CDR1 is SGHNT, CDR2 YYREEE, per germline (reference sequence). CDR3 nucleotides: TGTGCCAGCAGCTCAGTCCCGGGACAGGGTTTCCCAGATACGCAGTATTTT. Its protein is CASSSVPGQGFPDTQYF.

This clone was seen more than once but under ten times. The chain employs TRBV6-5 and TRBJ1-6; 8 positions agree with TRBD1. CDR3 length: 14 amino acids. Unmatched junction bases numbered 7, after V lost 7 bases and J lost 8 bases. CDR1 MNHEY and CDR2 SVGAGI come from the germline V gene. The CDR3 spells CASKVDRGDSPLHF. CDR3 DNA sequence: TGTGCCAGCAAAGTCGACAGGGGCGATTCACCCCTCCACTTT.

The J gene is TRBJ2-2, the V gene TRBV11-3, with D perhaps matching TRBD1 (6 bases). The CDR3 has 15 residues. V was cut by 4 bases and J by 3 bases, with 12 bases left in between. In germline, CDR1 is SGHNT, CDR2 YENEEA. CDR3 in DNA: TGTGCCAGCAGCTCCCTGACAGGAGACACCGGGGAGCTGTTTTTT. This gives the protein CASSSLTGDTGELFF.

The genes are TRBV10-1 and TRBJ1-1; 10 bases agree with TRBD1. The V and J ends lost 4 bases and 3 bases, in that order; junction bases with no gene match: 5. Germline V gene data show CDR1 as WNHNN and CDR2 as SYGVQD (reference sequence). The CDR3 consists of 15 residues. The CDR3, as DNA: TGCGCCAGCAGTGCCTCCGGACAGGGGGACACTGAAGCTTTCTTT. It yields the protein CASSASGQGDTEAFF.

The DNA of the CDR3 is TGTGCCAGCAGCTTAGGCCGGGGACAGGGGGGCCCTAATCAGCCCCAGCATTTT. It yields the protein CASSLGRGQGGPNQPQHF. V gene TRBV7-2 combines with J gene TRBJ1-5, with 11 bases matching TRBD1. The germline CDR1 and CDR2 sequences are SGHTA and FQGNSA. The CDR3 is 18 residues long. J was trimmed by 4 bases and V by 1 base; bases with no gene match: 9.

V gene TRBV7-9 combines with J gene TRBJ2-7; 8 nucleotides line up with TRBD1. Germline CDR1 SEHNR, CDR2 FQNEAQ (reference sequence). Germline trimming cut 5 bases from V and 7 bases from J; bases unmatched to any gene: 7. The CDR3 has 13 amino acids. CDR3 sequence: CASSADRAWEQYF. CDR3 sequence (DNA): TGTGCCAGCAGCGCGGACAGGGCCTGGGAGCAGTACTTC.

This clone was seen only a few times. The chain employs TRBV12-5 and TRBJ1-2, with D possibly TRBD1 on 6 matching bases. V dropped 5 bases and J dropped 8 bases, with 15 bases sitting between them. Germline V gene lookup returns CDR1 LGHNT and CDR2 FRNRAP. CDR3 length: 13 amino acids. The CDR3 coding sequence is TGTGCTAGTGGTCCAGGGACACCCAGGGGCTACACCTTC. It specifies CASGPGTPRGYTF.

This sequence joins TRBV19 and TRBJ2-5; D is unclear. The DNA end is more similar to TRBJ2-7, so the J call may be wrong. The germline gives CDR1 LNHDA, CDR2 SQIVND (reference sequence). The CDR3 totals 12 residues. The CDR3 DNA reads TGTGCCAGTAGTAAGGGTGACTACGAGCAGTACTTC. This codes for CASSKGDYEQYF.

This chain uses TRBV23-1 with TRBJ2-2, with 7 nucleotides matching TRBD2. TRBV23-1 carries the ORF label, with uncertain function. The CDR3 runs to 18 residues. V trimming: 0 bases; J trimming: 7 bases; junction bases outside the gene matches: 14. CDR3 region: CASSQSGGGRGEGGELFF. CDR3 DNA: TGCGCCAGCAGTCAATCAGGAGGCGGGAGAGGGGAGGGCGGGGAGCTGTTTTTT.

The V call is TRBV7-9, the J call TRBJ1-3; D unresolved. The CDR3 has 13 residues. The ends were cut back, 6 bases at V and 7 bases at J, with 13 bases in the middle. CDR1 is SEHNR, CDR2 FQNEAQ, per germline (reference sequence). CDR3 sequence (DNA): TGTGCCAGCAGTTTGGCCCTCGATAACACCATATATTTT. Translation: CASSLALDNTIYF.

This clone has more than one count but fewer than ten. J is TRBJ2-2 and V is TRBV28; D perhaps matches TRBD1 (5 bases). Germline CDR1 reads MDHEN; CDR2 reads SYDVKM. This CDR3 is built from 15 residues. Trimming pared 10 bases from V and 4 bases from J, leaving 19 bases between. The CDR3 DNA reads TGTGCCACCACACCGACAGTCCCGGGCACCGGGGAGCTGTTTTTT. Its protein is CATTPTVPGTGELFF.